Listed here is a single T cell receptor beta chain. The data originate from a study of T cell responses to AZD1222 COVID-19 vaccine. Sequenced by immunoSEQ multiplex PCR; TCRdb stores in-frame clones only, minus some. The sample holds fewer than 150,000 clones, around 90% seen once. Germline V CDR1 and CDR2: SGHDN, FVKESK. Trimming stripped 0 bases from V and 4 bases from J, with 33 bases between. This CDR3 has 22 amino acids. This clonotype was obtained from an adult who received the AZD1222 COVID-19 vaccine. The sample here was peripheral blood, taken 28 days after the second AZD1222 dose. V usage is TRBV14 and J usage is TRBJ1-1, with unresolved D. CDR3 region: CASSQDPQRGLLALLLRTEAFF. The CDR3 DNA is TGTGCCAGCAGCCAAGATCCACAGCGGGGATTGTTAGCCCTCCTCCTACGCACTGAAGCTTTCTTT.